The clone carrying this T cell receptor (beta chain) was counted between two and nine times. Its antigen is currently unknown. This entry belongs to a study of T cell repertoires in cytomegalovirus infection. Study-level information: Well-studied HLA-B-restricted CMV epitopes were used in the study alongside recently identified HLA-C-restricted ones. Public TCR beta signatures indicated both CMV infection and matching HLA type. Whole-study results and caveats: The response measured ex vivo was dominated by TCR beta clonotypes (HLA-C-restricted and CMV-specific). Cumulative frequency (of public TCR beta family members) identified carriers of CMV plus the relevant HLA.

Trimming cost V 4 bases and J 6 bases, with 9 bases left between them. The CDR3 contains 12 residues. Germline V gene data show CDR1 as MGHRA and CDR2 as YSYEKL. TCRdb reanalysed the reads using MiXCR and keeps one entry per CDR3 protein. The data contain about 770,000 distinct CDR3 sequences, 25% to 35% of them singletons. This TCR was sampled from a human donor in good health (CMV status not recorded). Some clones in this sample may be carry-over from other donors' samples. Sample: cultured CD8+ T cells from PBMCs, taken from culture after CMV antigen stimulation. The V call is TRBV4-1, the J call TRBJ1-2; D is undetermined. The CDR3 DNA reads TGCGCCAGCAGCCCAGCGGGAAATGGCTACACCTTC. It translates to CASSPAGNGYTF.